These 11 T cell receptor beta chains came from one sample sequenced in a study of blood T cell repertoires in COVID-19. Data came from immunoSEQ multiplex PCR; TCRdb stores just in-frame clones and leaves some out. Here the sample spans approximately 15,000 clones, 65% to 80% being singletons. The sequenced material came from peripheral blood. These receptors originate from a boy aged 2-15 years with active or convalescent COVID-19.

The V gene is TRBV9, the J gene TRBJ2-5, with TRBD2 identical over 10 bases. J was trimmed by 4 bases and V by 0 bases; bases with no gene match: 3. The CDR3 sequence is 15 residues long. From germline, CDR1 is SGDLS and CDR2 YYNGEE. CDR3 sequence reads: CASSVAASGRETQYF. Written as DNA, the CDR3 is TGTGCCAGCAGCGTAGCTGCTAGCGGGAGAGAGACCCAGTACTTC.

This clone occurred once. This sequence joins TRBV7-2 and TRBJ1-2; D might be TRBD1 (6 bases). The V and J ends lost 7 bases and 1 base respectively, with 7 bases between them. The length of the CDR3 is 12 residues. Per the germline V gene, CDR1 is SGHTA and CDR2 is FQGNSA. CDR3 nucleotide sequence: TGTGCCAGCACAGGGGATAACTATGGCTACACCTTC. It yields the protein CASTGDNYGYTF.

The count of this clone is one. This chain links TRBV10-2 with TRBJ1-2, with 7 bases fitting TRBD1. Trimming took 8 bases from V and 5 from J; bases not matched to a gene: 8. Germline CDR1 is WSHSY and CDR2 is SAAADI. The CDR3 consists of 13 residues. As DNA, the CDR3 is TGCGCCAGCGCCGAGGGACAGAGATATGGCTACACCTTC. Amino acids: CASAEGQRYGYTF.

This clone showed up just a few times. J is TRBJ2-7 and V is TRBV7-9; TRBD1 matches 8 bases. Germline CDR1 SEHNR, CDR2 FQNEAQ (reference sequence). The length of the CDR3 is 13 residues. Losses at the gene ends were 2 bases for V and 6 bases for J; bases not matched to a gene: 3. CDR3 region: CASSLTQGGEQYV. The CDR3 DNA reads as TGTGCCAGCAGCTTAACACAGGGGGGCGAGCAGTACGTC.

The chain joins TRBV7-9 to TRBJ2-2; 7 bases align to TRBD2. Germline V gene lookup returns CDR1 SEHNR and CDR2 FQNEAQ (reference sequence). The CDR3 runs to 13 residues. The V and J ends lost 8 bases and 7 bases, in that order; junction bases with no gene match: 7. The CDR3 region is CASYGDYYGELFF. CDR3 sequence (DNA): TGTGCCAGCTACGGGGACTACTACGGGGAGCTGTTTTTT.

CDR3 residues: CASSRDRLNTEAFF. The CDR3 coding sequence is TGTGCCAGCAGCCGAGACAGGCTGAACACTGAAGCTTTCTTT. The chain recombines TRBV7-8 with TRBJ1-1; D is possibly TRBD1 (6 bases). Germline V gene sequence: CDR1 SGHVS, CDR2 FQNEAQ. V dropped 5 bases and J dropped 0 bases, with 10 bases sitting between them. This CDR3 spans 14 amino acids.

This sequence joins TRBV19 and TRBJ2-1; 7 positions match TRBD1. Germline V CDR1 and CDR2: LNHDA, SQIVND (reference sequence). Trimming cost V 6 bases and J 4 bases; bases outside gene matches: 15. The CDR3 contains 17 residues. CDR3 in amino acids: CASSTRSTGTPYNEQFF. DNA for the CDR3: TGTGCCAGTAGCACAAGGTCGACAGGGACACCTTACAATGAGCAGTTCTTC.

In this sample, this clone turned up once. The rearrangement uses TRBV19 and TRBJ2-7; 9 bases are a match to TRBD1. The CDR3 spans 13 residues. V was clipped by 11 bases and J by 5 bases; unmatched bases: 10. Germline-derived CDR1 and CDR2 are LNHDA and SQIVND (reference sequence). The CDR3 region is CAAAGQGTHEQYF. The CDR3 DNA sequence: TGTGCCGCGGCGGGACAGGGTACCCACGAGCAGTACTTC.

The CDR3 sequence: CASSQDMGRGYGYTF. CDR3 nucleotides: TGTGCCAGCAGCCAAGACATGGGAAGAGGGTATGGCTACACCTTC. The chain employs TRBV4-2 and TRBJ1-2; D unresolved. V was clipped by 0 bases and J by 5 bases, with 13 bases between them. The CDR3 loop spans 15 amino acids. The germline gives CDR1 LGHNA, CDR2 YNFKEQ.

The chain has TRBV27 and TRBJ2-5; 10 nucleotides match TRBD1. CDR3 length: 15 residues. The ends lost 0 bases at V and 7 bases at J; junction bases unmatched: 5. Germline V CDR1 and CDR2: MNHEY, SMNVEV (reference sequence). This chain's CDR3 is CASSLSGQGVGTQYF. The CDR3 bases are TGTGCCAGCAGTTTATCAGGACAGGGGGTCGGGACCCAGTACTTC.

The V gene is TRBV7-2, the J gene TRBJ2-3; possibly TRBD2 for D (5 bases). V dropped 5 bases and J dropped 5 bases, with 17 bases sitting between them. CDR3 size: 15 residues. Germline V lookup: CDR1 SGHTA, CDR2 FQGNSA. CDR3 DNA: TGTGCCAGCAGCCTCGGACTTTCCGCGGTAGATACGCAGTATTTT. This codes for CASSLGLSAVDTQYF.